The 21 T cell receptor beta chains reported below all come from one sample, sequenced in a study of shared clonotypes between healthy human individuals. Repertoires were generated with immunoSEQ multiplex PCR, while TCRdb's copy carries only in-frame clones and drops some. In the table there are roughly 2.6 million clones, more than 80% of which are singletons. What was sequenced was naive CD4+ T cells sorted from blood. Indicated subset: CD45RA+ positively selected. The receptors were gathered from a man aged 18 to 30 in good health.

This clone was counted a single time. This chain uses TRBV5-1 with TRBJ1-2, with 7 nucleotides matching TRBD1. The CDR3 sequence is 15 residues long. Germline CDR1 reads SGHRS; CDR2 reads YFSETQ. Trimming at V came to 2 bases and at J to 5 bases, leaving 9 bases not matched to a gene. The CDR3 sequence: CASSLNPGQSYGYTF. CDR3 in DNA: TGCGCCAGCAGCTTAAACCCGGGACAGAGTTATGGCTACACCTTC.

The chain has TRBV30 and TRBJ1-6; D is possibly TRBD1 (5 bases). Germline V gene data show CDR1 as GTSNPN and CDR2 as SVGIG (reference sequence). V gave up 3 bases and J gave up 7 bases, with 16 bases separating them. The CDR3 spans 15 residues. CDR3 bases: TGTGCCTGGAGCAACAGGTCGCAAAGGAATTCACCCCTCCACTTT. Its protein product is CAWSNRSQRNSPLHF. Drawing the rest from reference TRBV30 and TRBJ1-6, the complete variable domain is SQTIHQWPATLVQPVGSPLSLECTVEGTSNPNLYWYRQAAGRGLQLLFYSVGIGQISSEVPQNLSASRPQDRQFILSSKKLLLSDSGFYLCAWSNRSQRNSPLHFGNGTRLTVT.

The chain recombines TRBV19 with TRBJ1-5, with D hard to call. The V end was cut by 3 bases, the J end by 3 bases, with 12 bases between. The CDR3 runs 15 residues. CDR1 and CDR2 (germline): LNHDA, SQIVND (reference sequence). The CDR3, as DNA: TGTGCCAGTAGTATGGAGGAGGCCTACAATCAGCCCCAGCATTTT. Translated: CASSMEEAYNQPQHF. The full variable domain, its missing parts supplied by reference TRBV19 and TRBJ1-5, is DGGITQSPKYLFRKEGQNVTLSCEQNLNHDAMYWYRQDPGQGLRLIYYSQIVNDFQKGDIAEGYSVSREKKESFPLTVTSAQKNPTAFYLCASSMEEAYNQPQHFGDGTRLSIL.

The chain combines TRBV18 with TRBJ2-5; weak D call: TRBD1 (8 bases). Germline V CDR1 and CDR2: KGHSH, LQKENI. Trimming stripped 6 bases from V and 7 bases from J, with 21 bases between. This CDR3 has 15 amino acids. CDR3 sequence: CASSEPGTGGRTQYF. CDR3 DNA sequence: TGTGCCAGCTCGGAACCCGGGACAGGCGGGAGGACCCAGTACTTC.

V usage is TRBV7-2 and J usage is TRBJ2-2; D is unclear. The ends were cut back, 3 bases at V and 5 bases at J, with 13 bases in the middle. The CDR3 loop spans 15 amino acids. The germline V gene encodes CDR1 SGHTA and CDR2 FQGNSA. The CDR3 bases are TGTGCCAGCAGCTTTGGTCCCCTAACGACCGGGGAGCTGTTTTTT. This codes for CASSFGPLTTGELFF.

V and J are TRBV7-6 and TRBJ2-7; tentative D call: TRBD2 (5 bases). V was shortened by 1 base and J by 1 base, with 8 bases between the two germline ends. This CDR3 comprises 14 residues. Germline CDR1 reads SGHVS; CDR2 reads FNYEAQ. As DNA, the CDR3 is TGTGCCAGCAGCTTAGTTCCGGGGTCCTACGAGCAGTACTTC. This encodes CASSLVPGSYEQYF.

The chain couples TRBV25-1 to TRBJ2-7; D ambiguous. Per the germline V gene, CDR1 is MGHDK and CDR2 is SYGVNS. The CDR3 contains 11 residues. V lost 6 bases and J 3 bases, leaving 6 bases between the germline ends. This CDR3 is CASRTFYEQYF. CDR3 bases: TGTGCCAGCAGGACGTTCTACGAGCAGTACTTC.

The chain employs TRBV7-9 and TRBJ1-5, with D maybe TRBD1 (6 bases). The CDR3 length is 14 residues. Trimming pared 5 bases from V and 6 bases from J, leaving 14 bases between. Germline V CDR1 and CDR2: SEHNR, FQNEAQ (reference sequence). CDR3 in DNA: TGTGCCAGCAGCCTAAACTTAGGGGGTCAGCCCCAGCATTTT. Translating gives CASSLNLGGQPQHF. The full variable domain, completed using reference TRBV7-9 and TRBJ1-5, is DTGVSQNPRHKITKRGQNVTFRCDPISEHNRLYWYRQTLGQGPEFLTYFQNEAQLEKSRLLSDRFSAERPKGSFSTLEIQRTEQGDSAMYLCASSLNLGGQPQHFGDGTRLSIL.

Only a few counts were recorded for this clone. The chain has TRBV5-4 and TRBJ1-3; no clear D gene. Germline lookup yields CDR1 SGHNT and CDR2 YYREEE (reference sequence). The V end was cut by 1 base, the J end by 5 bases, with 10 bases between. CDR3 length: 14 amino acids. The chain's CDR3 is CASSLSGFRNTIYF. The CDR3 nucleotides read TGTGCCAGCAGCTTGTCTGGGTTTAGAAACACCATATATTTT.

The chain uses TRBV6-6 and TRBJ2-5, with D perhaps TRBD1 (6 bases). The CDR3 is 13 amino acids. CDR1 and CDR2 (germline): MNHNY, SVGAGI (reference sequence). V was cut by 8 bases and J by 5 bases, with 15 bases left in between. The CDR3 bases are TGTGCCAGCGGAATACAGGGAAAGGAGACCCAGTACTTC. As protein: CASGIQGKETQYF.

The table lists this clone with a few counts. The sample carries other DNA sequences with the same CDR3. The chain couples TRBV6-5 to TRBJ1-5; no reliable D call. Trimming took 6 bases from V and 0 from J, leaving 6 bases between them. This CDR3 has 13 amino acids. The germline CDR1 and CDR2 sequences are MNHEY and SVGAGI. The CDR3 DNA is TGTGCCAGCAGAGGAGGTAGCAATCAGCCCCAGCATTTT. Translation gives CASRGGSNQPQHF.

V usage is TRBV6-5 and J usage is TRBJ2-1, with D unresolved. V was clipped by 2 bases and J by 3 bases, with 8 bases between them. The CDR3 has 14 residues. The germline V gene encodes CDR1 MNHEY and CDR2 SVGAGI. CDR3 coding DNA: TGTGCCAGCAGTTACGGACGAAACTACAATGAGCAGTTCTTC. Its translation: CASSYGRNYNEQFF.

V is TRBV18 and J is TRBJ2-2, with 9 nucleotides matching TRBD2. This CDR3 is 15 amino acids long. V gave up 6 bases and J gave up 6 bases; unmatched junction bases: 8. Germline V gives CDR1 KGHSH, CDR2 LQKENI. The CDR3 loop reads CASSPIAGVAGELFF. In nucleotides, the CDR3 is TGTGCCAGCTCGCCAATAGCGGGAGTTGCCGGGGAGCTGTTTTTT.

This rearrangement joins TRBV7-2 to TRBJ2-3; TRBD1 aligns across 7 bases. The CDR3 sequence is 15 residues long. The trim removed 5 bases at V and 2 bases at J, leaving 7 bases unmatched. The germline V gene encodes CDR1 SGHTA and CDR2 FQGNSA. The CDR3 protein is CASSEQGQFTDTQYF. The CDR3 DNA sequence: TGTGCCAGCAGCGAGCAGGGACAGTTCACAGATACGCAGTATTTT.

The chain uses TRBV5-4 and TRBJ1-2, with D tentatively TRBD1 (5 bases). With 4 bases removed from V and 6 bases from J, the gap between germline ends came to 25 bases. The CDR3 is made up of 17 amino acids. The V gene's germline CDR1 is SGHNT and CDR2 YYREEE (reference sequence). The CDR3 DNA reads TGTGCCAGCAGCCCCGGATTGGCATTGGAGGGGTATAATGGCTACACCTTC. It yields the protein CASSPGLALEGYNGYTF.

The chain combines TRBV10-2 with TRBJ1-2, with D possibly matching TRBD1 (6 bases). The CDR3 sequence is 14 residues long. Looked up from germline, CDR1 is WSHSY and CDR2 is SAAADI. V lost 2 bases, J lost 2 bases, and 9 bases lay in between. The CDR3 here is CASSETGWNYGYTF. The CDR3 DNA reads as TGCGCCAGCAGTGAGACAGGGTGGAACTATGGCTACACCTTC.

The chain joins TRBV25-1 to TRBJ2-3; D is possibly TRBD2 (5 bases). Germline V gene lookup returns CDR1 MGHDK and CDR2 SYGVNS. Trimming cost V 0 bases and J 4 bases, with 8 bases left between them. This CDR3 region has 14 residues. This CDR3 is CASSEYASPDTQYF. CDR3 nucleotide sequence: TGTGCCAGCAGTGAATATGCTAGCCCAGATACGCAGTATTTT. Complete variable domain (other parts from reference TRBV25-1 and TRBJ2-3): EADIYQTPRYLVIGTGKKITLECSQTMGHDKMYWYQQDPGMELHLIHYSYGVNSTEKGDLSSESTVSRIRTEHFPLTLESARPSHTSQYLCASSEYASPDTQYFGPGTRLTVL.

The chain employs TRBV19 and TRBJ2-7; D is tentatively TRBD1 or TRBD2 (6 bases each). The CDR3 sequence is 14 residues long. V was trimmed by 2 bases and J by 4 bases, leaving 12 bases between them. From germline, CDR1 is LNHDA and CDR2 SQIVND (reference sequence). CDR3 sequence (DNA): TGTGCCAGTAGTATACCCGGGGGCAGATACGAGCAGTACTTC. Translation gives CASSIPGGRYEQYF.

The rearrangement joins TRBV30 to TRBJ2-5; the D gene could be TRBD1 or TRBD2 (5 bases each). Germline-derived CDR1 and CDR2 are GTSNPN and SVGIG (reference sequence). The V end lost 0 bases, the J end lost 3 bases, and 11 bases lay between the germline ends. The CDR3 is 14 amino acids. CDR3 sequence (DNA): TGTGCCTGGAGTGTACCTTGGGGGAAAGAGACCCAGTACTTC. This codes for CAWSVPWGKETQYF. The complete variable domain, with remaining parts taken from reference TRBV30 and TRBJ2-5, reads SQTIHQWPATLVQPVGSPLSLECTVEGTSNPNLYWYRQAAGRGLQLLFYSVGIGQISSEVPQNLSASRPQDRQFILSSKKLLLSDSGFYLCAWSVPWGKETQYFGPGTRLLVL.

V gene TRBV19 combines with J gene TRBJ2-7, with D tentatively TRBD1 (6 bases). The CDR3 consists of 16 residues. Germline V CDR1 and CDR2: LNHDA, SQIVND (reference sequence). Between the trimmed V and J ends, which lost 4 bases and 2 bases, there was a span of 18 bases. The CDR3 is CASSTIDRPSPYEQYF. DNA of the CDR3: TGTGCCAGTAGTACCATCGACAGGCCATCTCCCTACGAGCAGTACTTC.

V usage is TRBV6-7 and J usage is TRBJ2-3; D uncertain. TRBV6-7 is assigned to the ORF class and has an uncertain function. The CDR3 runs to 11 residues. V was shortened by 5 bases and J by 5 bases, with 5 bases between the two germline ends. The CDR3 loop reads CASSRGDTQYF. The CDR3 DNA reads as TGTGCCAGCAGTCGAGGAGATACGCAGTATTTT.